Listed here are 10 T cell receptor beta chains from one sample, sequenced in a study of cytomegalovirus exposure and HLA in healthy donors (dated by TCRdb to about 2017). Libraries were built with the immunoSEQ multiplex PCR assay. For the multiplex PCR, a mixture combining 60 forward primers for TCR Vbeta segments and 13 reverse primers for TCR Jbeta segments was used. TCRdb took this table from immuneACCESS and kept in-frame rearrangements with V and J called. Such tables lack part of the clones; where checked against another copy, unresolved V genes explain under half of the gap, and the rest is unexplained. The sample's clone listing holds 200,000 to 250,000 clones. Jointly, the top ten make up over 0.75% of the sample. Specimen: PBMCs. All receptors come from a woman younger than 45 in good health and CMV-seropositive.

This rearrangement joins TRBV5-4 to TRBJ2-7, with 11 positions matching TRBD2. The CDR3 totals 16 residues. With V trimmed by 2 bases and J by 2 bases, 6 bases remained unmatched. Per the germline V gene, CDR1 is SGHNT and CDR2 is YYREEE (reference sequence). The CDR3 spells CASSFLTSGSPYEQYF. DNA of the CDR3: TGTGCCAGCAGCTTCCTAACTAGCGGGAGTCCCTACGAGCAGTACTTC.

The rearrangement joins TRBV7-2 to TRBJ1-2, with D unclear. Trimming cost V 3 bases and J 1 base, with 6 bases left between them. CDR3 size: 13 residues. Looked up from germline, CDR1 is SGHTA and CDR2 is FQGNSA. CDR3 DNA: TGTGCCAGCAGCTTGGAGTTTAACTATGGCTACACCTTC. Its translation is CASSLEFNYGYTF.

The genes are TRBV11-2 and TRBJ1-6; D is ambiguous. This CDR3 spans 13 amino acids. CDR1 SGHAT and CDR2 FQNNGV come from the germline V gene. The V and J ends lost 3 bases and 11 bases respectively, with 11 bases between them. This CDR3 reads CASSLGGVPPLHF. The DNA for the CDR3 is TGTGCCAGCAGCTTGGGCGGGGTTCCACCCCTCCACTTT.

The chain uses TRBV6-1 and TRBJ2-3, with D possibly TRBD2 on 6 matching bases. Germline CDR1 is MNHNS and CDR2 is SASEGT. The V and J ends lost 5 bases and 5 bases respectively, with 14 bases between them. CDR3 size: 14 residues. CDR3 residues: CASSTTSEGDTQYF. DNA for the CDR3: TGTGCCAGCAGTACTACGTCGGAGGGAGATACGCAGTATTTT.

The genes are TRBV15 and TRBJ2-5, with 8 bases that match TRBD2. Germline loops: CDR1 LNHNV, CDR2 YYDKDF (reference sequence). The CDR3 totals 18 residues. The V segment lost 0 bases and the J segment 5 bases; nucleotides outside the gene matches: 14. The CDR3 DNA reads TGTGCCACCAGCAGAGATTTAACACTGGGGACTAGAGGGGAGACCCAGTACTTC. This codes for CATSRDLTLGTRGETQYF.

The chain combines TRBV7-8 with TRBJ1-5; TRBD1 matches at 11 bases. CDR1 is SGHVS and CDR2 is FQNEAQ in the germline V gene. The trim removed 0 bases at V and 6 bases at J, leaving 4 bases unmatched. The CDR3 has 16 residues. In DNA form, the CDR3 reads TGTGCCAGCAGCTTAGCGTGGGGACAGGGGGTTCAGCCCCAGCATTTT. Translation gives CASSLAWGQGVQPQHF. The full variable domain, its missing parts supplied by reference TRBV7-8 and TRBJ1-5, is GAGVSQSPRYKVAKRGQDVALRCDPISGHVSLFWYQQALGQGPEFLTYFQNEAQLDKSGLPSDRFFAERPEGSVSTLKIQRTQQEDSAVYLCASSLAWGQGVQPQHFGDGTRLSIL.

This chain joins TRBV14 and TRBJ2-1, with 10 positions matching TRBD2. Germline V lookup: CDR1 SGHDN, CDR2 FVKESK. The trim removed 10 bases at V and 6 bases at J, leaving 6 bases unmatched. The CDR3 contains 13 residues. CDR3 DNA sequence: TGTGCCACCGGGCCTAGCGGGAGCAATGAGCAGTTCTTC. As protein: CATGPSGSNEQFF.

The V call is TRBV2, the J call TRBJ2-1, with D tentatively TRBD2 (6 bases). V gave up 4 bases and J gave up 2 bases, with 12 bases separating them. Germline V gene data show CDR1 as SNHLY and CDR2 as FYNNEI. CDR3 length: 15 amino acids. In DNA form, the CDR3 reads TGTGCCAGCAGTGTCCGGGGGATCACCTACAATGAGCAGTTCTTC. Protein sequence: CASSVRGITYNEQFF.

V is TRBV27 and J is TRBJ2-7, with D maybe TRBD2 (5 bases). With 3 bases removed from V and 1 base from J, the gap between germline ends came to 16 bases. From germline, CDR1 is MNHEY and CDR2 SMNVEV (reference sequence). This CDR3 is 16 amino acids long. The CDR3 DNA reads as TGTGCCAGCAGTTTTAGTCAGGAGGTATTATCCTACGAGCAGTACTTC. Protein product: CASSFSQEVLSYEQYF.

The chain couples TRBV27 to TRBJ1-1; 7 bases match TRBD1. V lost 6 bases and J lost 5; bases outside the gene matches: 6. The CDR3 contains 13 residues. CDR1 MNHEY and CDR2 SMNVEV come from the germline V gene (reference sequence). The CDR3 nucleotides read TGTGCCAGCAGGGAGAGGGGGCTGACTGAAGCTTTCTTT. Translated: CASRERGLTEAFF.